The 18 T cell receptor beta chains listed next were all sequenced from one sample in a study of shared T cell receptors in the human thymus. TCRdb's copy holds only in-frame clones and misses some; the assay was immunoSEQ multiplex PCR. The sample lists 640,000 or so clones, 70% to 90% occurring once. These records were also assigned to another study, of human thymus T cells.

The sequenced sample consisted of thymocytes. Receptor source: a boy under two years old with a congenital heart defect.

DNA of the CDR3: TGTGCCAGCAGCTTAGACAGGGTGAGCAATCAGCCCCAGCATTTT. Translating gives CASSLDRVSNQPQHF. The chain carries TRBV7-8 and TRBJ1-5; D may be TRBD1 (6 bases). The germline gives CDR1 SGHVS, CDR2 FQNEAQ. This CDR3 has 15 amino acids. Trimming pared 1 base from V and 1 base from J, leaving 8 bases between.

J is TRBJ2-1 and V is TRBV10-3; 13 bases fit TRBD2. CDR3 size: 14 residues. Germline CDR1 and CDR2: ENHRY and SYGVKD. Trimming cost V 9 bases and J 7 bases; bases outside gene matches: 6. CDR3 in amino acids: CAIRTSGSSNEQFF. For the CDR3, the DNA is TGTGCCATAAGGACTAGCGGGAGTTCAAATGAGCAGTTCTTC.

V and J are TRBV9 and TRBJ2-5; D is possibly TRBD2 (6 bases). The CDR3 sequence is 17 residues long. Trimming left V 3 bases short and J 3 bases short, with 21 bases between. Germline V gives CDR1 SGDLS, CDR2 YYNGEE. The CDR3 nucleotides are TGTGCCAGCAGCGCGACCCCCGTGGGGGGTAAAGAAGAGACCCAGTACTTC. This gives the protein CASSATPVGGKEETQYF.

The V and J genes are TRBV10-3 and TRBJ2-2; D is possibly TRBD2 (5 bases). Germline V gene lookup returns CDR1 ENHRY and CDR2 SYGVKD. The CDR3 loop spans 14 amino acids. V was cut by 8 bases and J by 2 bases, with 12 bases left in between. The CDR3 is CAILEGLNTGELFF. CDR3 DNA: TGTGCCATCCTCGAGGGATTAAACACCGGGGAGCTGTTTTTT.

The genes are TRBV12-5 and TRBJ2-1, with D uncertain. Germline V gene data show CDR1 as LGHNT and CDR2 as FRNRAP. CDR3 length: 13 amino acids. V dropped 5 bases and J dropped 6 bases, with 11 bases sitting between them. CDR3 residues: CASGNSAGNEQFF. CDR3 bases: TGTGCTAGTGGTAACTCTGCTGGCAATGAGCAGTTCTTC. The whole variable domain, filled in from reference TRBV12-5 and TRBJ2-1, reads DARVTQTPRHKVTEMGQEVTMRCQPILGHNTVFWYRQTMMQGLELLAYFRNRAPLDDSGMPKDRFSAEMPDATLATLKIQPSEPRDSAVYFCASGNSAGNEQFFGPGTRLTVL.

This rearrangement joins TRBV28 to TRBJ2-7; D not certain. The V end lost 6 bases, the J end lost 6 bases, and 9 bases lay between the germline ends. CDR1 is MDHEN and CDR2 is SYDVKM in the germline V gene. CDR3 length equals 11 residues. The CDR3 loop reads CASSYRVEQYF. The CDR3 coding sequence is TGTGCCAGCAGCTACCGGGTCGAGCAGTACTTC. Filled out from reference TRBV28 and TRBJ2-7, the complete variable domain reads DVKVTQSSRYLVKRTGEKVFLECVQDMDHENMFWYRQDPGLGLRLIYFSYDVKMKEKGDIPEGYSVSREKKERFSLILESASTNQTSMYLCASSYRVEQYFGPGTRLTVT.

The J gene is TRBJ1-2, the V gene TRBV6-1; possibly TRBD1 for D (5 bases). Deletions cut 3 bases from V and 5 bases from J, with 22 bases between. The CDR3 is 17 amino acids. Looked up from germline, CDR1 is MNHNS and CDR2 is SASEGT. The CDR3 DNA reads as TGTGCCAGCAGTGATCCTCGGGCAGGGTTGGGCCTATATGGCTACACCTTC. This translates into CASSDPRAGLGLYGYTF.

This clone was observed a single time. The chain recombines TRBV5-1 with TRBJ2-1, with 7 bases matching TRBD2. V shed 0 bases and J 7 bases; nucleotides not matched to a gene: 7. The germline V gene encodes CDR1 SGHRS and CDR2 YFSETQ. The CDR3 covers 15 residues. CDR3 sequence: CASSLGQRDWNEQFF. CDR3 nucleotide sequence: TGCGCCAGCAGCTTGGGTCAGCGGGACTGGAATGAGCAGTTCTTC.

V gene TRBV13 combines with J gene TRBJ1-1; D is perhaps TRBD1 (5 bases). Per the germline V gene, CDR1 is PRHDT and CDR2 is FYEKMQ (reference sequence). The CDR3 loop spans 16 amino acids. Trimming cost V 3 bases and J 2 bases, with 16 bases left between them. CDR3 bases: TGTGCCAGCAGCTTTAATATGGGACTCGTCAACACTGAAGCTTTCTTT. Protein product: CASSFNMGLVNTEAFF.

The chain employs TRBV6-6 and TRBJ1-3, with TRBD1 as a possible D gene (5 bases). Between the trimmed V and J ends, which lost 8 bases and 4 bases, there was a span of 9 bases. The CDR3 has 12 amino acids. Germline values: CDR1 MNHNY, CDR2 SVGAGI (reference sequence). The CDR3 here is CASRQTGNTIYF. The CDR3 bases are TGTGCCAGCCGACAGACAGGAAACACCATATATTTT.

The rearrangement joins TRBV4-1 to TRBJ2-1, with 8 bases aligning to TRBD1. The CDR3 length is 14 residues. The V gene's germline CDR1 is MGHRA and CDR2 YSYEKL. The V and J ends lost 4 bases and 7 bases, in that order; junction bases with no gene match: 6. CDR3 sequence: CASSLGQGDNEQFF. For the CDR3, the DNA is TGCGCCAGCAGCCTAGGACAGGGTGATAATGAGCAGTTCTTC.

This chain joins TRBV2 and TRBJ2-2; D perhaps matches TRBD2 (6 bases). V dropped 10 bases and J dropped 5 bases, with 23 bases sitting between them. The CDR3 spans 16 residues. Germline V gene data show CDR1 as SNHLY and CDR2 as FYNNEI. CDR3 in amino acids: CATSKRGTARTGELFF. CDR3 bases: TGTGCCACCTCTAAGCGCGGGACCGCCCGGACCGGGGAGCTGTTTTTT.

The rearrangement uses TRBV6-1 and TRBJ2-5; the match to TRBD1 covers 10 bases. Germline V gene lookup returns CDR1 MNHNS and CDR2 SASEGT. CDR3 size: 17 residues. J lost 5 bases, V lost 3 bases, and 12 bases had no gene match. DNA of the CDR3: TGTGCCAGCAGTGAGCGGGACAGGGGATTTGAGGGGGAGACCCAGTACTTC. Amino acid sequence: CASSERDRGFEGETQYF.

CDR3 loop: CASSTDLAGAPYEQYF. CDR3 nucleotides: TGTGCCAGCAGTACCGATCTAGCGGGAGCCCCCTACGAGCAGTACTTC. V gene TRBV6-7 combines with J gene TRBJ2-7, with 10 bases aligning to TRBD2. TRBV6-7 is an ORF, and what it does is uncertain. The CDR3 has 16 residues. J gave up 2 bases and V 5 bases, and 9 bases lay outside the gene matches.

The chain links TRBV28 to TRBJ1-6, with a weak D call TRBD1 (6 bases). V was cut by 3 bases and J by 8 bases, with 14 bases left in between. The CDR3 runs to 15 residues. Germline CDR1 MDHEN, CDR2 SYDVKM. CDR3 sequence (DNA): TGTGCCAGCAGTTTCTACATGACAGGTTATTCACCCCTCCACTTT. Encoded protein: CASSFYMTGYSPLHF.

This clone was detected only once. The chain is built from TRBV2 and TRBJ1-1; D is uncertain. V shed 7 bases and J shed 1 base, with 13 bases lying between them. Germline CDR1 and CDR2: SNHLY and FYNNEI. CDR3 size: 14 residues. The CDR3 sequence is CASNHSFGNTEAFF. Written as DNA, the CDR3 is TGTGCCAGCAATCACAGCTTTGGGAACACTGAAGCTTTCTTT.

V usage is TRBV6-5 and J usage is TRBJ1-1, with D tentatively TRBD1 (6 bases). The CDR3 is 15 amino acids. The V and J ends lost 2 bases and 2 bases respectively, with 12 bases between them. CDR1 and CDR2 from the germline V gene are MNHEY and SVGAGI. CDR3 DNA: TGTGCCAGCAGTTACACGACAGGACGTAACACTGAAGCTTTCTTT. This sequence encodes CASSYTTGRNTEAFF.

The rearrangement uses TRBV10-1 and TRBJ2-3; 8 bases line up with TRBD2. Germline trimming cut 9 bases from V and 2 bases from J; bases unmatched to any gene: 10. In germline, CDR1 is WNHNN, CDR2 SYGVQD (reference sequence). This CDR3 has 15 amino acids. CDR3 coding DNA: TGCGCCAGGTTCAGCGGGAGCGCAATCACAGATACGCAGTATTTT. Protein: CARFSGSAITDTQYF.